The 30 T cell receptor beta chains listed next were all sequenced from one sample in a study of OX40 agonist ivuxolimab in advanced cancers. TCRdb keeps only in-frame clones here, not all; method: immunoSEQ multiplex PCR. Of 65,000 to 75,000 clones in the sample, 80% to 95% were seen once. Source: CD4+ or CD8+ T cells sorted from blood, taken in a trial of the OX40 agonist ivuxolimab. The receptors stem from an adult with an advanced solid tumor such as melanoma, head and neck, liver or kidney cancer.

V and J are TRBV27 and TRBJ1-5, with TRBD1 identical over 8 bases. Unmatched junction bases numbered 1, after V lost 2 bases and J lost 1 base. The germline V gene encodes CDR1 MNHEY and CDR2 SMNVEV (reference sequence). The CDR3 sequence is 15 residues long. The CDR3 DNA is TGTGCCAGCAGTTTACAGGGGGCCAGCAATCAGCCCCAGCATTTT. It yields the protein CASSLQGASNQPQHF.

CDR3 loop: CASSEFYGYTF. The CDR3, as DNA: TGTGCCAGTAGTGAGTTCTATGGCTACACCTTC. J is TRBJ1-2 and V is TRBV19, with unresolved D. Germline V gene lookup returns CDR1 LNHDA and CDR2 SQIVND (reference sequence). The CDR3 totals 11 residues. The germline V and J ends were trimmed by 5 bases and 4 bases, with 5 bases remaining between them.

The chain uses TRBV5-1 and TRBJ2-7; TRBD1 aligns across 7 bases. With 0 bases clipped from V and 9 bases from J, the junction kept 3 bases outside the gene matches. Germline V gives CDR1 SGHRS, CDR2 YFSETQ. The CDR3 contains 12 residues. The CDR3 DNA reads as TGCGCCAGCAGCTTGGAGGGGGCGCGGCAGTACTTC. This gives the protein CASSLEGARQYF.

The chain joins TRBV6-6 to TRBJ2-1; no definite D call. This CDR3 has 15 amino acids. Between the trimmed V and J ends, which lost 0 bases and 6 bases, there was a span of 12 bases. CDR1 is MNHNY, CDR2 SVGAGI, per germline (reference sequence). The CDR3 DNA reads as TGTGCCAGCAGTTACTCGGTTGTAGTTTCCAATGAGCAGTTCTTC. Its translation is CASSYSVVVSNEQFF.

This chain connects TRBV9 to TRBJ2-3; D unclear. The V end lost 3 bases, the J end lost 4 bases, and 9 bases lay between the germline ends. This CDR3 is built from 13 residues. Looked up from germline, CDR1 is SGDLS and CDR2 is YYNGEE. The CDR3 sequence: CASSGPVPDTQYF. CDR3 sequence (DNA): TGTGCCAGCAGCGGGCCCGTACCAGATACGCAGTATTTT.

The V and J genes are TRBV18 and TRBJ1-2, with 10 bases identical to TRBD1. This CDR3 has 14 amino acids. The V gene end was trimmed by 2 bases and the J gene end by 4 bases; junction bases not matched to a gene: 1. Germline V gene lookup returns CDR1 KGHSH and CDR2 LQKENI. CDR3 sequence: CASSPRTGGYGYTF. The CDR3, as DNA: TGTGCCAGCTCACCAAGGACAGGGGGCTATGGCTACACCTTC.

The chain employs TRBV5-4 and TRBJ1-1; unclear D gene. The V and J ends lost 3 bases and 5 bases respectively, with 11 bases between them. There are 13 residues in the CDR3. CDR1 is SGHNT, CDR2 YYREEE, per germline (reference sequence). The CDR3 sequence is CASSSDMTTEAFF. DNA for the CDR3: TGTGCCAGCAGCTCAGACATGACTACTGAAGCTTTCTTT.

The genes are TRBV7-2 and TRBJ2-1; 8 bases are a match to TRBD2. Per germline, CDR1 SGHTA and CDR2 FQGNSA. V was clipped by 4 bases and J by 0 bases; unmatched bases: 2. The CDR3 totals 15 residues. The CDR3 DNA sequence: TGTGCCAGCAGCTCGGGGGGGGCCTCCTACAATGAGCAGTTCTTC. Its translation: CASSSGGASYNEQFF.

This clone was detected only a few times. J is TRBJ2-1 and V is TRBV5-5; 7 bases map to TRBD2. CDR1 is SGHKS, CDR2 YYEKEE, per germline (reference sequence). The CDR3 contains 15 residues. J was trimmed by 2 bases and V by 1 base; bases with no gene match: 3. This CDR3 reads CASSLRSGTYNEQFF. As DNA, the CDR3 is TGTGCCAGCAGCTTGCGGAGCGGGACCTACAATGAGCAGTTCTTC.

The rearrangement joins TRBV6-1 to TRBJ2-7; 7 nucleotides align to TRBD1. The length of the CDR3 is 14 residues. V gave up 7 bases and J gave up 3 bases; unmatched junction bases: 9. Per the germline V gene, CDR1 is MNHNS and CDR2 is SASEGT. The CDR3 DNA sequence: TGTGCCAGCATCCCCGGGACAGCCCTCTACGAGCAGTACTTC. Amino acid sequence: CASIPGTALYEQYF.

Concerning this clone: Other DNA sequences in this specimen translate into the identical CDR3. V is TRBV29-1 and J is TRBJ2-5; 9 nucleotides line up with TRBD1. The ends lost 6 bases at V and 5 bases at J; junction bases unmatched: 4. Germline assignment: CDR1 SQVTM and CDR2 ANQGSEA. The CDR3 sequence is 12 residues long. The CDR3 reads CSVDRGRETQYF. The CDR3 DNA reads as TGCAGCGTGGACAGGGGCAGGGAGACCCAGTACTTC.

J is TRBJ2-3 and V is TRBV7-9; no definite D call. There are 14 residues in the CDR3. Trimming took 4 bases from V and 5 from J, leaving 13 bases between them. CDR1 is SEHNR, CDR2 FQNEAQ, per germline (reference sequence). In nucleotides, the CDR3 is TGTGCCAGCAGCTCTACGGTTGGAGTAGATACGCAGTATTTT. Translation: CASSSTVGVDTQYF.

The V gene is TRBV18, the J gene TRBJ2-5; D not certain. Germline CDR1 KGHSH, CDR2 LQKENI. CDR3 length: 14 residues. Trimming pared 1 base from V and 5 bases from J, leaving 11 bases between. The CDR3 sequence: CASSPQGFVETQYF. In nucleotides, the CDR3 is TGTGCCAGCTCACCACAGGGTTTCGTGGAGACCCAGTACTTC.

This clone was detected once. This chain links TRBV6-5 with TRBJ2-1; no definite D call. V shed 5 bases and J shed 5 bases, with 16 bases lying between them. The CDR3 is 15 residues long. Germline V gene sequence: CDR1 MNHEY, CDR2 SVGAGI. DNA for the CDR3: TGTGCCAGCAGTACGGAGCTGACCCTACACAATGAGCAGTTCTTC. It specifies CASSTELTLHNEQFF.

This clone is a singleton in its sample. This rearrangement joins TRBV4-1 to TRBJ2-1; 10 bases fit TRBD2. CDR1 is MGHRA, CDR2 YSYEKL, per germline. With 4 bases clipped from V and 6 bases from J, the junction kept 6 bases outside the gene matches. CDR3 length: 15 amino acids. The CDR3: CASSRLAGVGNEQFF. Here the CDR3 DNA reads TGCGCCAGCAGCCGCCTAGCGGGAGTGGGCAATGAGCAGTTCTTC.

This clone appeared once. The rearrangement uses TRBV19 and TRBJ2-3; no definite D call. CDR3 length: 14 residues. V was trimmed by 5 bases and J by 0 bases, leaving 9 bases between them. CDR1 and CDR2 from the germline V gene are LNHDA and SQIVND (reference sequence). DNA for the CDR3: TGTGCCAGTAGTGACAAGGTTAGCACAGATACGCAGTATTTT. Translated: CASSDKVSTDTQYF.

This clone came up once. The V call is TRBV25-1, the J call TRBJ2-3; D gene uncertain. This CDR3 contains 16 residues. V lost 5 bases and J 2 bases, leaving 17 bases between the germline ends. Looked up from germline, CDR1 is MGHDK and CDR2 is SYGVNS. The DNA of the CDR3 is TGTGCCAGCAGTCCCGTCGGGTCAGCTGCCACAGATACGCAGTATTTT. It yields the protein CASSPVGSAATDTQYF. The full variable domain, with the rest looked up from reference TRBV25-1 and TRBJ2-3, is EADIYQTPRYLVIGTGKKITLECSQTMGHDKMYWYQQDPGMELHLIHYSYGVNSTEKGDLSSESTVSRIRTEHFPLTLESARPSHTSQYLCASSPVGSAATDTQYFGPGTRLTVL.

This clone was picked up one time. V and J are TRBV9 and TRBJ1-1, with a weak D call TRBD1 (5 bases). The germline CDR1 and CDR2 sequences are SGDLS and YYNGEE. There are 14 residues in the CDR3. Trimming removed 3 bases at V and 1 base at J, with 10 bases between. In DNA form, the CDR3 reads TGTGCCAGCAGCGGGGGGTCGAGGAACACTGAAGCTTTCTTT. This gives the protein CASSGGSRNTEAFF. Full variable domain (remainder filled in from reference TRBV9 and TRBJ1-1): DSGVTQTPKHLITATGQRVTLRCSPRSGDLSVYWYQQSLDQGLQFLIQYYNGEERAKGNILERFSAQQFPDLHSELNLSSLELGDSALYFCASSGGSRNTEAFFGQGTRLTVV.

The chain is built from TRBV15 and TRBJ2-2; tentatively, D is TRBD2 (6 bases). From germline, CDR1 is LNHNV and CDR2 YYDKDF (reference sequence). Trimming stripped 3 bases from V and 2 bases from J, with 16 bases between. CDR3 length: 17 amino acids. CDR3 residues: CATSRGGISSNTGELFF. The CDR3 nucleotides read TGTGCCACCAGCAGGGGGGGTATCAGTAGCAACACCGGGGAGCTGTTTTTT.

The gene calls are TRBV10-2 and TRBJ2-1, with 13 bases aligning to TRBD2. J was trimmed by 8 bases and V by 0 bases; bases with no gene match: 4. Germline lookup yields CDR1 WSHSY and CDR2 SAAADI. The CDR3 extends over 16 amino acids. CDR3 residues: CASSESGLAGRDEQFF. Written as DNA, the CDR3 is TGCGCCAGCAGTGAGTCGGGACTAGCGGGACGGGATGAGCAGTTCTTC.

In this sample, this clone turned up once. The chain recombines TRBV29-1 with TRBJ2-3; unclear D gene. CDR1 is SQVTM and CDR2 is ANQGSEA in the germline V gene. This CDR3 contains 13 residues. The V end was cut by 4 bases, the J end by 0 bases, with 8 bases between. The CDR3 region is CSVGHASTDTQYF. As DNA, the CDR3 is TGCAGCGTTGGTCACGCTAGCACAGATACGCAGTATTTT.

This chain joins TRBV7-9 and TRBJ1-2, with D possibly being TRBD1 (5 bases). The CDR3 runs 16 residues. Looked up from germline, CDR1 is SEHNR and CDR2 is FQNEAQ (reference sequence). The V gene lost 0 bases and the J gene lost 6 bases, with 17 bases spanning the gap. The CDR3 coding sequence is TGTGCCAGCAGCTTAGCCGTTACGGGGCGTAAGGATGGCTACACCTTC. It is translated as CASSLAVTGRKDGYTF. Based on the CDR3 plus reference TRBV7-9 and TRBJ1-2, the full variable domain is DTGVSQNPRHKITKRGQNVTFRCDPISEHNRLYWYRQTLGQGPEFLTYFQNEAQLEKSRLLSDRFSAERPKGSFSTLEIQRTEQGDSAMYLCASSLAVTGRKDGYTFGSGTRLTVV.

This rearrangement joins TRBV7-6 to TRBJ2-6; weak D call: TRBD1 (6 bases). CDR3 length: 18 amino acids. The germline V and J ends were trimmed by 5 bases and 0 bases, with 17 bases remaining between them. Germline lookup yields CDR1 SGHVS and CDR2 FNYEAQ. This chain's CDR3 is CASSPIGGQLSGANVLTF. Written as DNA, the CDR3 is TGTGCCAGCAGCCCCATTGGGGGACAACTCTCTGGGGCCAACGTCCTGACTTTC.

This chain connects TRBV27 to TRBJ1-1; D is unresolved. V lost 2 bases to trimming and J lost 1 base, with 14 bases between them. The CDR3 consists of 16 residues. CDR1 and CDR2 (germline): MNHEY, SMNVEV (reference sequence). The CDR3, as DNA: TGTGCCAGCAGTTTAGTCGGGGTTTGGCCGAACACTGAAGCTTTCTTT. The encoded protein is CASSLVGVWPNTEAFF.

The chain employs TRBV19 and TRBJ2-2; D is ambiguous. Deletions cut 5 bases from V and 3 bases from J, with 10 bases between. CDR1 is LNHDA and CDR2 is SQIVND in the germline V gene (reference sequence). The CDR3 covers 14 residues. The CDR3 is CASSPSIDTGELFF. The CDR3 DNA is TGTGCCAGTAGTCCGTCGATCGACACCGGGGAGCTGTTTTTT.

This clone was recorded once. V gene TRBV11-2 combines with J gene TRBJ2-3, with 10 bases aligning to TRBD2. After removal of 2 bases from V and 3 bases from J, the junction contained 11 bases not matched to a gene. Germline V gene lookup returns CDR1 SGHAT and CDR2 FQNNGV. The CDR3 has 18 residues. The CDR3 DNA is TGTGCCAGCAGCTTACCCGACACCCTAGCGGGAGTTACAGATACGCAGTATTTT. It translates to CASSLPDTLAGVTDTQYF.

The CDR3 reads CASSSPPRALGTEAFF. The CDR3 DNA sequence: TGTGCCAGCAGCTCCCCTCCCAGGGCTTTGGGCACTGAAGCTTTCTTT. The V call is TRBV7-8, the J call TRBJ1-1, with D possibly matching TRBD1 (5 bases). The ends were cut back, 4 bases at V and 4 bases at J, with 19 bases in the middle. Germline V gene sequence: CDR1 SGHVS, CDR2 FQNEAQ. This CDR3 comprises 16 residues.

The V call is TRBV2, the J call TRBJ1-2; weak D call: TRBD1 (6 bases). The germline V gene encodes CDR1 SNHLY and CDR2 FYNNEI. V lost 4 bases to trimming and J lost 4 bases, with 16 bases between them. This CDR3 has 15 amino acids. CDR3: CASSVRQEAGYGYTF. CDR3 nucleotide sequence: TGTGCCAGCAGTGTCAGACAGGAGGCGGGCTATGGCTACACCTTC.

This clone turned up a few times. This rearrangement joins TRBV4-3 to TRBJ1-2; no clear D gene. This CDR3 spans 15 amino acids. Germline CDR1 LGHNA, CDR2 YSLEER. The V end was cut by 1 base, the J end by 4 bases, with 13 bases between. The CDR3 is CASSQVFGQSYGYTF. CDR3 sequence (DNA): TGCGCCAGCAGCCAAGTTTTTGGGCAGAGCTATGGCTACACCTTC.

This clone was detected once. The gene calls are TRBV18 and TRBJ2-5; TRBD2 agrees at 14 bases. After removal of 2 bases from V and 2 bases from J, the junction contained 19 bases not matched to a gene. This CDR3 has 22 amino acids. Germline V gene lookup returns CDR1 KGHSH and CDR2 LQKENI. The CDR3 sequence: CASSPGPGQGGLAGGVQETQYF. CDR3 nucleotide sequence: TGTGCCAGCTCACCAGGGCCGGGACAGGGAGGACTAGCGGGAGGAGTGCAAGAGACCCAGTACTTC. Together with reference TRBV18 and TRBJ2-5, the CDR3 gives the full variable domain: NAGVMQNPRHLVRRRGQEARLRCSPMKGHSHVYWYRQLPEEGLKFMVYLQKENIIDESGMPKERFSAEFPKEGPSILRIQQVVRGDSAAYFCASSPGPGQGGLAGGVQETQYFGPGTRLLVL.